Below are 30 T cell receptor beta chains sequenced from a single sample in a study of neurological immune-mediated disorders (dated by TCRdb to between 2017 and 2020). Preparation of the library involved 5' RACE. The data were produced on an Illumina HiSeq 2500. Through fastp at Q25 and MiXCR, TCRdb rebuilt clones from the public reads, retaining in-frame beta chains. Duplicate CDR3 protein sequences are folded into a single record with the most common DNA and genes. In all, the sample holds about 120,000 distinct CDR3 sequences, and roughly 3.2% of those were seen once. The ten most abundant clones make up over 1% of the sample. Sequenced: PBMCs. Receptors were obtained from a woman aged 30 to 39 with multiple sclerosis.

This clonotype was seen repeatedly, ten times or more. The CDR3 nucleotides read TGCAGTGCTTGGGGACTAGACTACAATGAGCAGTTCTTC. Protein sequence: CSAWGLDYNEQFF. The V call is TRBV20-1, the J call TRBJ2-1, with TRBD2 matching over 8 bases. V dropped 5 bases and J dropped 3; count of bases not matched to a gene: 3. Germline CDR1 DFQATT, CDR2 SNEGSKA (reference sequence). The CDR3 totals 13 residues.

This clonotype appeared many times. The V and J genes are TRBV12-3 or TRBV12-4 and TRBJ1-1, with 8 positions matching TRBD1. This CDR3 contains 15 residues. V trimming: 6 bases; J trimming: 4 bases; junction bases outside the gene matches: 10. The CDR3 sequence is CASRAQTGAPTEAFF. The CDR3 DNA follows: TGTGCCAGCAGGGCTCAGACAGGGGCACCCACTGAAGCTTTCTTT.

In this sample, this clonotype turned up many times. The rearrangement joins TRBV6-5 to TRBJ2-2, with 7 bases fitting TRBD2. The V and J ends lost 0 bases and 8 bases, in that order; junction bases with no gene match: 12. There are 17 residues in the CDR3. CDR1 is MNHEY and CDR2 is SVGAGI in the germline V gene. The CDR3 sequence is CASSYSYRTSGPGELFF. The CDR3 DNA is TGTGCCAGCAGTTACTCGTATCGGACTAGTGGGCCGGGGGAGCTGTTTTTT.

This sequence joins TRBV7-9 and TRBJ2-7; D is unclear. Trimming removed 5 bases at V and 6 bases at J, with 11 bases between. The germline V gene has CDR1 SEHNR and CDR2 FQNEAQ (reference sequence). The CDR3 is 12 amino acids. CDR3 loop: CASSPITTEQYF. CDR3 nucleotide sequence: TGTGCCAGCAGCCCCATCACCACCGAGCAGTACTTC.

This clonotype was observed many times. The gene calls are TRBV18 and TRBJ1-1; D remains unclear. Trimming pared 5 bases from V and 2 bases from J, leaving 6 bases between. CDR1 KGHSH and CDR2 LQKENI come from the germline V gene. The CDR3 is 12 amino acids. The CDR3 region is CASSLRNTEAFF. CDR3 coding DNA: TGTGCCAGCTCATTACGTAACACTGAAGCTTTCTTT. Full variable domain (rest looked up from reference TRBV18 and TRBJ1-1): NAGVMQNPRHLVRRRGQEARLRCSPMKGHSHVYWYRQLPEEGLKFMVYLQKENIIDESGMPKERFSAEFPKEGPSILRIQQVVRGDSAAYFCASSLRNTEAFFGQGTRLTVV.

This clonotype was picked up many times. The chain links TRBV29-1 to TRBJ1-4; D is unclear. The germline V and J ends were trimmed by 2 bases and 6 bases, with 7 bases remaining between them. The CDR3 has 12 amino acids. Germline CDR1 is SQVTM and CDR2 is ANQGSEA. CDR3 amino acids: CSVELYHEKLFF. The CDR3 DNA reads TGCAGCGTTGAACTCTACCATGAAAAACTGTTTTTT. Complete variable domain (other parts from reference TRBV29-1 and TRBJ1-4): SAVISQKPSRDICQRGTSLTIQCQVDSQVTMMFWYRQQPGQSLTLIATANQGSEATYESGFVIDKFPISRPNLTFSTLTVSNMSPEDSSIYLCSVELYHEKLFFGSGTQLSVL.

This clonotype was found many times. The V call is TRBV5-6, the J call TRBJ1-5; no firm D call. CDR3 length: 15 residues. Germline lookup yields CDR1 SGHDT and CDR2 YYEEEE. Trimming shortened V by 0 bases and J by 2 bases, and 9 bases separated the two germline ends. CDR3 DNA: TGTGCCAGCAGCTTGGGCGCTTCGGGCAATCAGCCCCAGCATTTT. As protein: CASSLGASGNQPQHF.

This clonotype has ten or more counts. The chain links TRBV5-1 to TRBJ2-3; no clear D. Germline CDR1 is SGHRS and CDR2 is YFSETQ. V shed 5 bases and J shed 4 bases, with 8 bases lying between them. The CDR3 totals 12 residues. CDR3 DNA sequence: TGCGCCAGCAGTATCAAGGCAGATACGCAGTATTTT. It is translated as CASSIKADTQYF.

The rearrangement joins TRBV5-1 to TRBJ2-7; D may be TRBD2 (6 bases). This CDR3 spans 15 amino acids. CDR1 is SGHRS and CDR2 is YFSETQ in the germline V gene. V lost 0 bases, J lost 1 base, and 11 bases lay in between. The CDR3 nucleotides are TGCGCCAGCAGCTTGGGGGGACTTGGGTCCTACGAGCAGTACTTC. This gives the protein CASSLGGLGSYEQYF.

Many counts were recorded for this clonotype. The chain combines TRBV5-5 with TRBJ1-5; D ambiguous. The CDR3 runs to 14 residues. CDR1 SGHKS and CDR2 YYEKEE come from the germline V gene (reference sequence). V lost 0 bases, J lost 5 bases, and 9 bases lay in between. The CDR3 is CASSLGGPDQPQHF. The CDR3 DNA follows: TGTGCCAGCAGCTTGGGAGGGCCCGATCAGCCCCAGCATTTT. Full variable domain (rest looked up from reference TRBV5-5 and TRBJ1-5): DAGVTQSPTHLIKTRGQQVTLRCSPISGHKSVSWYQQVLGQGPQFIFQYYEKEERGRGNFPDRFSARQFPNYSSELNVNALLLGDSALYLCASSLGGPDQPQHFGDGTRLSIL.

This clonotype was observed many times. This CDR3 is CASSPAGTRKSEQYF. The CDR3 DNA follows: TGTGCCAGCAGCCCTGCCGGGACTAGAAAAAGCGAGCAGTACTTC. The chain joins TRBV7-2 to TRBJ2-7, with 8 bases that match TRBD2. The CDR3 runs 15 residues. V was clipped by 5 bases and J by 6 bases; unmatched bases: 12. Germline CDR1 reads SGHTA; CDR2 reads FQGNSA.

The table lists this clonotype with many counts. The chain uses TRBV7-2 and TRBJ1-4, with D perhaps TRBD1 (6 bases). Per germline, CDR1 SGHTA and CDR2 FQGNSA. The CDR3 covers 15 residues. V was pared by 2 bases and J by 8 bases, with 15 bases between. CDR3: CASSLFGGPGEKLFF. The CDR3 nucleotides are TGTGCCAGCAGCTTATTTGGGGGGCCGGGGGAAAAACTGTTTTTT.

This clonotype came up many times. The J gene is TRBJ2-7, the V gene TRBV4-3, with D uncertain. CDR3 size: 14 residues. The V gene's germline CDR1 is LGHNA and CDR2 YSLEER. The ends were cut back, 2 bases at V and 2 bases at J, with 10 bases in the middle. The CDR3 reads CASSQYLTPYEQYF. The CDR3 DNA reads TGCGCCAGCAGCCAATACCTGACACCCTACGAGCAGTACTTC.

The chain combines TRBV7-7 with TRBJ2-5; no firm D call. This CDR3 is 14 amino acids long. CDR1 is SSHAT, CDR2 FNYEAQ, per germline (reference sequence). Trimming took 3 bases from V and 2 from J, leaving 10 bases between them. CDR3 residues: CASSFGRDQETQYF. CDR3 nucleotides: TGTGCCAGCAGCTTTGGTAGGGATCAAGAGACCCAGTACTTC.

This clonotype was seen many times. The genes are TRBV15 and TRBJ1-1; 8 nucleotides line up with TRBD1. V was pared by 8 bases and J by 3 bases, with 14 bases of the junction left unmatched. Per the germline V gene, CDR1 is LNHNV and CDR2 is YYDKDF (reference sequence). The CDR3 extends over 16 amino acids. The CDR3 sequence: CATSKAGGDGDTEAFF. DNA of the CDR3: TGTGCCACCTCTAAGGCAGGGGGCGACGGAGACACTGAAGCTTTCTTT.

This clonotype has a count of ten or more. The chain links TRBV6-6 to TRBJ2-2; D is perhaps TRBD2 (5 bases). CDR3 length: 15 residues. V was clipped by 6 bases and J by 6 bases, with 17 bases between them. Germline V gene data show CDR1 as MNHNY and CDR2 as SVGAGI (reference sequence). Here the CDR3 DNA reads TGTGCCAGCAGCCGCCCAACGGGGATCGCCGGGGAGCTGTTTTTT. Its translation: CASSRPTGIAGELFF.

The table lists this clonotype with many counts. The rearrangement joins TRBV5-1 to TRBJ2-2; TRBD2 aligns across 7 bases. The CDR3 is made up of 16 amino acids. The germline V gene has CDR1 SGHRS and CDR2 YFSETQ. V lost 0 bases, J lost 3 bases, and 5 bases stayed unmatched. Here the CDR3 reads CASSLVPGGHTGELFF. CDR3 DNA sequence: TGCGCCAGCAGCTTGGTTCCGGGAGGTCACACCGGGGAGCTGTTTTTT. The variable domain in full, completed from reference TRBV5-1 and TRBJ2-2, reads KAGVTQTPRYLIKTRGQQVTLSCSPISGHRSVSWYQQTPGQGLQFLFEYFSETQRNKGNFPGRFSGRQFSNSRSEMNVSTLELGDSALYLCASSLVPGGHTGELFFGEGSRLTVL.

This clonotype was seen only a few times. This chain links TRBV5-1 with TRBJ2-1; D might be TRBD1 (6 bases). The CDR3 spans 14 residues. The V gene lost 2 bases and the J gene lost 6 bases, with 12 bases spanning the gap. Germline V gives CDR1 SGHRS, CDR2 YFSETQ. CDR3 sequence: CASSLDRLGNEQFF. CDR3 DNA: TGCGCCAGCAGCTTAGACAGGTTAGGCAATGAGCAGTTCTTC.

This clonotype was observed many times. The J gene is TRBJ2-2, the V gene TRBV29-1; a weak D match, TRBD2 (7 bases). Germline assignment: CDR1 SQVTM and CDR2 ANQGSEA. CDR3 size: 13 residues. Trimming stripped 0 bases from V and 10 bases from J, with 12 bases between. The CDR3 here is CSVEDRGAEELFF. The DNA for the CDR3 is TGCAGCGTTGAAGATCGGGGGGCGGAGGAGCTGTTTTTT.

This clonotype was detected only a few times. This chain links TRBV5-1 with TRBJ2-1, with no clear D. This CDR3 is built from 13 residues. Trimming took 3 bases from V and 8 from J, leaving 12 bases between them. CDR1 is SGHRS and CDR2 is YFSETQ in the germline V gene. In DNA, the CDR3 is TGCGCCAGCAGCTCCGGATCGGGCGATGAGCAGTTCTTC. It translates to CASSSGSGDEQFF. Combining the CDR3 with reference TRBV5-1 and TRBJ2-1 gives the whole variable domain KAGVTQTPRYLIKTRGQQVTLSCSPISGHRSVSWYQQTPGQGLQFLFEYFSETQRNKGNFPGRFSGRQFSNSRSEMNVSTLELGDSALYLCASSSGSGDEQFFGPGTRLTVL.

This clonotype has ten or more counts. This chain links TRBV3-1 with TRBJ2-1; tentative D call: TRBD2 (6 bases). Trimming shortened V by 3 bases and J by 1 base, and 13 bases separated the two germline ends. The CDR3 is 16 amino acids. CDR1 is LGHDT and CDR2 is YNNKEL in the germline V gene (reference sequence). CDR3 nucleotides: TGTGCCAGCAGCCATTTGGGACTGAATTCCTACAATGAGCAGTTCTTC. Translated, it gives CASSHLGLNSYNEQFF.

This clonotype occurred many times. V usage is TRBV11-2 and J usage is TRBJ1-1; D unresolved. Germline V CDR1 and CDR2: SGHAT, FQNNGV. This CDR3 spans 12 amino acids. The ends were cut back, 4 bases at V and 5 bases at J, with 8 bases in the middle. The CDR3 loop reads CASSWVATEAFF. The CDR3 nucleotides read TGTGCCAGCAGCTGGGTCGCGACTGAAGCTTTCTTT.

This clonotype was observed many times. The rearrangement joins TRBV6-5 to TRBJ1-2, with a possible D match to TRBD1 (6 bases). Deletions cut 1 base from V and 3 bases from J, with 15 bases between. CDR1 and CDR2 (germline): MNHEY, SVGAGI. The CDR3 is 16 residues long. CDR3 loop: CASSYLQGRSDYGYTF. The CDR3 region has the DNA TGTGCCAGCAGTTACTTGCAGGGGAGAAGTGACTATGGCTACACCTTC.

This clonotype was counted at least ten times. This sequence joins TRBV12-3 or TRBV12-4 and TRBJ2-3, with D perhaps given as TRBD1 or TRBD2 (5 bases each). The CDR3 length is 14 residues. Trimming left V 3 bases short and J 5 bases short, with 12 bases between. This CDR3 is CASSLHGAKDTQYF. CDR3 coding DNA: TGTGCCAGCAGTTTGCACGGGGCGAAAGATACGCAGTATTTT.

In this sample, this clonotype turned up many times. The J gene is TRBJ2-1, the V gene TRBV20-1; no definite D call. The length of the CDR3 is 15 residues. The germline V and J ends were trimmed by 3 bases and 3 bases, with 15 bases remaining between them. Germline loops: CDR1 DFQATT, CDR2 SNEGSKA (reference sequence). The CDR3 coding sequence is TGCAGTGCTAGTCGTCTGGTTGGTGGCTACAATGAGCAGTTCTTC. Its protein is CSASRLVGGYNEQFF.

This clonotype was found many times. The V and J genes are TRBV29-1 and TRBJ2-3, with unresolved D. Germline V gene lookup returns CDR1 SQVTM and CDR2 ANQGSEA. V shed 4 bases and J shed 2 bases, with 10 bases lying between them. This CDR3 is built from 13 residues. DNA for the CDR3: TGCAGCGTTGGACGGCTGAACACAGATACGCAGTATTTT. Amino acids: CSVGRLNTDTQYF.

This clonotype was picked up many times. V usage is TRBV11-3 and J usage is TRBJ2-1; 14 bases line up with TRBD2. From germline, CDR1 is SGHNT and CDR2 YENEEA. The CDR3 runs 15 residues. Germline trimming cut 4 bases from V and 8 bases from J; bases unmatched to any gene: 4. The CDR3 here is CASSWTSGGLDEQFF. The CDR3 DNA follows: TGTGCCAGCAGCTGGACTAGCGGGGGGCTCGATGAGCAGTTCTTC.

This clonotype was found many times. V and J are TRBV11-2 and TRBJ2-1; D might be TRBD1 or TRBD2, each matching 5 bases. Trimming cost V 4 bases and J 4 bases, with 17 bases left between them. The length of the CDR3 is 16 residues. Germline CDR1 reads SGHAT; CDR2 reads FQNNGV. The CDR3 coding sequence is TGTGCCAGCAGCTATGGGACGGGATTCGAATACAATGAGCAGTTCTTC. Translation gives CASSYGTGFEYNEQFF.

The sample holds a few counts of this clonotype. Being one base from a much bigger clone, this may be a read error. The gene calls are TRBV5-1 and TRBJ1-3; weak D call: TRBD1 (6 bases). Germline CDR1 SGHRS, CDR2 YFSETQ. The V end was cut by 2 bases, the J end by 0 bases, with 9 bases between. The CDR3 has 15 residues. The CDR3 nucleotides read TGCGCCAGCAGCTTCGACAGGCGCTCTGGAAACACCATATATTTT. This translates into CASSFDRRSGNTIYF.

Ten or more counts support this clonotype. The chain recombines TRBV27 with TRBJ2-7, with 8 bases that match TRBD1. This CDR3 has 14 residues. From germline, CDR1 is MNHEY and CDR2 SMNVEV (reference sequence). J was trimmed by 4 bases and V by 6 bases; bases with no gene match: 8. CDR3 bases: TGTGCCAGCAGATCCAGGGGGCCAAGTTACGAGCAGTACTTC. It encodes CASRSRGPSYEQYF.